What follows are 26 T cell receptor beta chains derived from one specimen sequenced in a study of CD8 T cells in Susac syndrome. Random hexamers were used to reverse transcribe about 0.5 to 1 ug of RNA. TCRdb recomputed calls from the immunoSEQ multiplex PCR reads with MiXCR, one row per CDR3 protein. Among 120,000 or so distinct CDR3 sequences listed, just under 95% were seen once. Sequences were obtained from CD8+ T cells from PBMCs. The receptors come from a human donor with Susac syndrome.

This clonotype came up once. Written as DNA, the CDR3 is TGTGCCAGCTCACCGGGGGGGGCCACTAGCAATCAGCCCCAGCATTTT. Encoded protein: CASSPGGATSNQPQHF. The chain employs TRBV18 and TRBJ1-5; D is possibly TRBD1 (6 bases). This CDR3 is 16 amino acids long. Germline V lookup: CDR1 KGHSH, CDR2 LQKENI. V was clipped by 3 bases and J by 0 bases, with 12 bases between them.

The gene calls are TRBV27 and TRBJ1-1, with 7 positions matching TRBD1. The CDR3 consists of 12 residues. After removal of 5 bases from V and 9 bases from J, the junction contained 6 bases not matched to a gene. Germline lookup yields CDR1 MNHEY and CDR2 SMNVEV (reference sequence). CDR3 nucleotides: TGTGCCAGCAGTCCTTTGGGACAGCAAGCTTTCTTT. Translated: CASSPLGQQAFF.

This chain links TRBV6-5 with TRBJ2-5, with D perhaps TRBD1 or TRBD2 (5 bases each). CDR1 and CDR2 (germline): MNHEY, SVGAGI. The CDR3 runs to 14 residues. The V end was cut by 0 bases, the J end by 3 bases, with 8 bases between. The CDR3 nucleotides are TGTGCCAGCAGTTACTCTGGGGGAGAAGAGACCCAGTACTTC. Amino acid sequence: CASSYSGGEETQYF.

The gene calls are TRBV7-8 and TRBJ1-1, with 7 bases that match TRBD1. J was trimmed by 8 bases and V by 4 bases; bases with no gene match: 10. CDR1 and CDR2 (germline): SGHVS, FQNEAQ. The CDR3 runs 14 residues. The CDR3 DNA sequence: TGTGCCAGCAGCTCAAAGGGACAGTTCAAAGAAGCTTTCTTT. This translates into CASSSKGQFKEAFF.

V and J are TRBV14 and TRBJ2-7; 10 bases fit TRBD1. There are 15 residues in the CDR3. Germline loops: CDR1 SGHDN, CDR2 FVKESK. V dropped 4 bases and J dropped 3; count of bases not matched to a gene: 6. CDR3 sequence: CASSLRTGGYYEQYF. DNA for the CDR3: TGTGCCAGCAGCCTTAGGACAGGGGGGTACTACGAGCAGTACTTC.

The chain couples TRBV9 to TRBJ1-1, with TRBD1 as a possible D gene (5 bases). Trimming took 0 bases from V and 6 from J, leaving 9 bases between them. The CDR3 consists of 13 residues. The germline CDR1 and CDR2 sequences are SGDLS and YYNGEE. CDR3 sequence: CASSVATGAEAFF. The CDR3 DNA sequence: TGTGCCAGCAGCGTAGCCACGGGGGCTGAAGCTTTCTTT.

The rearrangement uses TRBV5-6 and TRBJ1-5; 8 bases match TRBD1. Germline CDR1 reads SGHDT; CDR2 reads YYEEEE. The CDR3 is made up of 15 amino acids. Trimming took 4 bases from V and 6 from J; bases not matched to a gene: 9. CDR3 region: CASSTDREAGQPQHF. In nucleotides, the CDR3 is TGTGCCAGCAGCACGGACAGGGAAGCGGGTCAGCCCCAGCATTTT.

The gene calls are TRBV30 and TRBJ1-5; no clear D gene. CDR3 length equals 14 residues. Germline CDR1 and CDR2: GTSNPN and SVGIG (reference sequence). V was pared by 7 bases and J by 1 base, with 14 bases between. The CDR3 DNA reads as TGTGCCTCCAAGCAGTTCGGGAGCAATCAGCCCCAGCATTTT. Residues: CASKQFGSNQPQHF. The full variable domain, completed using reference TRBV30 and TRBJ1-5, is SQTIHQWPATLVQPVGSPLSLECTVEGTSNPNLYWYRQAAGRGLQLLFYSVGIGQISSEVPQNLSASRPQDRQFILSSKKLLLSDSGFYLCASKQFGSNQPQHFGDGTRLSIL.

The chain carries TRBV4-2 and TRBJ2-5, with a tentative D call TRBD2 (7 bases). CDR1 is LGHNA and CDR2 is YNFKEQ in the germline V gene. This CDR3 is 18 amino acids long. The V end lost 0 bases, the J end lost 3 bases, and 20 bases lay between the germline ends. The CDR3 DNA reads as TGTGCCAGCAGCCAAGATCTCGGCGGGGGCCTAAACGAAGAGACCCAGTACTTC. It codes for CASSQDLGGGLNEETQYF.

The chain has TRBV29-1 and TRBJ1-5; D ambiguous. The CDR3 runs to 13 residues. The V and J ends lost 1 base and 3 bases respectively, with 7 bases between them. Germline-derived CDR1 and CDR2 are SQVTM and ANQGSEA. The CDR3 region has the DNA TGCAGCGTTGAAGGTGGCCCCAATCAGCCCCAGCATTTT. It is translated as CSVEGGPNQPQHF.

This sequence joins TRBV11-2 and TRBJ2-7; 12 bases match TRBD2. With 5 bases clipped from V and 4 bases from J, the junction kept 9 bases outside the gene matches. CDR3 length: 16 amino acids. Looked up from germline, CDR1 is SGHAT and CDR2 is FQNNGV. The CDR3: CASSTPTSGGWYEQYF. For the CDR3, the DNA is TGTGCCAGCAGCACCCCAACTAGCGGGGGGTGGTACGAGCAGTACTTC.

The gene calls are TRBV19 and TRBJ1-1; no firm D call. V was pared by 5 bases and J by 1 base, with 11 bases between. This CDR3 contains 14 residues. Germline V gene sequence: CDR1 LNHDA, CDR2 SQIVND (reference sequence). The CDR3 is CASSALPGNTEAFF. The CDR3 DNA sequence: TGTGCCAGTAGTGCGCTTCCAGGGAACACTGAAGCTTTCTTT. Based on the CDR3 plus reference TRBV19 and TRBJ1-1, the full variable domain is DGGITQSPKYLFRKEGQNVTLSCEQNLNHDAMYWYRQDPGQGLRLIYYSQIVNDFQKGDIAEGYSVSREKKESFPLTVTSAQKNPTAFYLCASSALPGNTEAFFGQGTRLTVV.

The chain uses TRBV3-1 and TRBJ2-3; D gene unclear. V lost 0 bases to trimming and J lost 2 bases, with 12 bases between them. Germline V CDR1 and CDR2: LGHDT, YNNKEL (reference sequence). The CDR3 has 16 residues. For the CDR3, the DNA is TGTGCCAGCAGCCAAGATCTGGGTCTGCACACAGATACGCAGTATTTT. Protein: CASSQDLGLHTDTQYF.

V usage is TRBV12-3 or TRBV12-4 and J usage is TRBJ2-7, with D possibly being TRBD2 (6 bases). The CDR3 sequence is 13 residues long. Deletions cut 7 bases from V and 2 bases from J, with 12 bases between. The DNA for the CDR3 is TGTGCCAGCACCACCGGGACTGCCTACGAGCAGTACTTC. Protein product: CASTTGTAYEQYF.

The CDR3 spells CASSEGFTGELFF. CDR3 sequence (DNA): TGTGCCAGCAGTGAAGGATTCACCGGGGAGCTGTTTTTT. The rearrangement uses TRBV25-1 and TRBJ2-2, with D unclear. The CDR3 runs to 13 residues. Germline V gene data show CDR1 as MGHDK and CDR2 as SYGVNS. V gave up 2 bases and J gave up 4 bases, with 5 bases separating them.

This chain connects TRBV4-1 to TRBJ1-2; TRBD1 agrees at 8 bases. This CDR3 spans 15 amino acids. The germline V gene has CDR1 MGHRA and CDR2 YSYEKL. The V and J ends lost 2 bases and 2 bases, in that order; junction bases with no gene match: 4. CDR3 residues: CASSQIQGDNYGYTF. CDR3 DNA sequence: TGCGCCAGCAGCCAAATACAGGGGGACAACTATGGCTACACCTTC.

The rearrangement links TRBV12-5 to TRBJ2-7; TRBD1 is a possible D gene (5 bases). The CDR3 is 12 residues long. Trimming took off 5 bases at V and 1 base at J, with 6 bases between the two ends. Looked up from germline, CDR1 is LGHNT and CDR2 is FRNRAP. The CDR3 coding sequence is TGTGCTAGTGGTGGACAATCCTACGAGCAGTACTTC. Translation gives CASGGQSYEQYF.

This sequence joins TRBV6-2 or TRBV6-3 and TRBJ2-7, with D perhaps TRBD1 (5 bases). The V end was cut by 0 bases, the J end by 1 base, with 13 bases between. This CDR3 is built from 16 residues. The germline CDR1 and CDR2 sequences are MNHEY and SVGEGT. CDR3 in DNA: TGTGCCAGCAGTTACTCGATCATGCAGGGATCCTACGAGCAGTACTTC. It translates to CASSYSIMQGSYEQYF.

The chain recombines TRBV15 with TRBJ1-1; D is ambiguous. Looked up from germline, CDR1 is LNHNV and CDR2 is YYDKDF (reference sequence). Trimming shortened V by 7 bases and J by 1 base, and 13 bases separated the two germline ends. The length of the CDR3 is 14 residues. The CDR3 bases are TGTGCCACCAAAGAACTGGGATCGAACACTGAAGCTTTCTTT. The encoded protein is CATKELGSNTEAFF.

This clonotype was found once. V is TRBV6-5 and J is TRBJ2-3; D unresolved. This CDR3 is built from 13 residues. The V and J ends lost 4 bases and 5 bases respectively, with 10 bases between them. The germline CDR1 and CDR2 sequences are MNHEY and SVGAGI. The CDR3 region is CASSSSTVDTQYF. CDR3 DNA: TGTGCCAGCAGTTCCTCGACTGTAGATACGCAGTATTTT.

The chain couples TRBV25-1 to TRBJ2-3, with D hard to call. The length of the CDR3 is 10 residues. CDR1 and CDR2 from the germline V gene are MGHDK and SYGVNS. V lost 11 bases and J 6 bases, leaving 9 bases between the germline ends. The CDR3 coding sequence is TGTGCCGTAGAGAGGGATACGCAGTATTTT. This gives the protein CAVERDTQYF.

This clonotype showed up just once. V and J are TRBV12-3 or TRBV12-4 and TRBJ2-3; 13 bases line up with TRBD2. V was clipped by 6 bases and J by 6 bases; unmatched bases: 6. CDR3 length equals 15 residues. The CDR3 DNA reads TGTGCCAGCAGCCGCGGACTAGCGGGGGCGGATACGCAGTATTTT. Encoded protein: CASSRGLAGADTQYF.

This clonotype was counted only a few times. The rearrangement joins TRBV4-1 to TRBJ2-1; 15 nucleotides line up with TRBD2. The CDR3 is 20 residues long. Losses at the gene ends were 1 base for V and 0 bases for J; bases not matched to a gene: 7. The germline gives CDR1 MGHRA, CDR2 YSYEKL. The CDR3 region is CASSQVPGLAGGSSYNEQFF. CDR3 DNA: TGCGCCAGCAGCCAAGTCCCTGGACTAGCGGGGGGGAGCTCCTACAATGAGCAGTTCTTC.

V is TRBV4-1 and J is TRBJ1-6, with D possibly matching TRBD1 (5 bases). Germline V CDR1 and CDR2: MGHRA, YSYEKL. The CDR3 is 16 residues long. Trimming stripped 0 bases from V and 3 bases from J, with 9 bases between. DNA for the CDR3: TGCGCCAGCAGCCAAGACCGGGACTACTATAATTCACCCCTCCACTTT. Translation: CASSQDRDYYNSPLHF.

J is TRBJ2-7 and V is TRBV7-9; 7 bases are shared with TRBD1. The CDR3 length is 13 residues. The germline gives CDR1 SEHNR, CDR2 FQNEAQ (reference sequence). V dropped 2 bases and J dropped 7; count of bases not matched to a gene: 5. The CDR3 DNA is TGTGCCAGCAGCTTAACAGGGGAACCTGAGCAGTACTTC. The encoded protein is CASSLTGEPEQYF.

The chain uses TRBV27 and TRBJ2-5; 15 bases match TRBD2. Germline trimming cut 3 bases from V and 1 base from J; bases unmatched to any gene: 3. From germline, CDR1 is MNHEY and CDR2 SMNVEV (reference sequence). The CDR3 is made up of 17 amino acids. The CDR3 DNA sequence: TGTGCCAGCAGTTTCTGGACTAGCGGGGGGGTCCAAGAGACCCAGTACTTC. Translating gives CASSFWTSGGVQETQYF.